This TCR beta chain emerged from a study of blood T cell repertoires in COVID-19. For the study at large: Samples taken during acute and convalescent COVID-19 were collected in the United States, Italy and Spain.

Authors' processing steps: Nucleated cell number was recorded as an estimate derived from reference gene primer amplification. This table comes from immunoSEQ multiplex PCR, and its TCRdb copy is limited to in-frame clones, with some not included. The DNA was the basis for D and trimming; V, J and clone size are from that table. The data show about 190,000 clones, with approximately 90% seen just once and around 2.3% held by the top ten. V dropped 6 bases and J dropped 1; count of bases not matched to a gene: 11. Germline CDR1 and CDR2: KGHSH and LQKENI. The length of the CDR3 is 16 residues. The source of this sequence is a man between 70 and 80 years old with active or convalescent COVID-19. The sequenced sample consisted of peripheral blood. The V call is TRBV18, the J call TRBJ2-7; 8 bases agree with TRBD2. The CDR3 protein is CASSTIPGGASYEQYF. The CDR3 bases are TGTGCCAGCTCCACTATCCCGGGGGGGGCTTCCTACGAGCAGTACTTC.